This record concerns one T cell receptor beta chain sequence. Its antigen is currently unknown. These data belong to a study of cytomegalovirus exposure and HLA in healthy donors. General study results and limits: In a later analysis, common viral pathogens appeared linked to several of the most significant clusters. Later work associated roughly 15,000 TCR beta sequences with HLA alleles at 0.05 false discovery rate. A missense variant in DCLRE1C was later tied to TCR beta V- and J-gene trimming.

The PCR had 60 Vbeta and 13 Jbeta primers. Sequencing was performed with immunoSEQ multiplex PCR; in TCRdb, only in-frame clones are kept and a portion is missing. The data hold over 75,000 clones, with 80% to 90% observed a single time. Germline CDR1 is SGDLS and CDR2 is YYNGEE. The CDR3 is 11 residues long. Germline trimming cut 5 bases from V and 9 bases from J; bases unmatched to any gene: 2. When sampled, the donors appeared nominally healthy, though they likely had unrecorded immune exposures. The rearrangement joins TRBV9 to TRBJ2-1, with 7 bases lining up with TRBD1. Sequencing was carried out using PBMCs. This clonotype originated in a woman between 18 and 29 years old in good health and CMV-seropositive. CDR3 nucleotides: TGTGCCAGCAGTAGACAGGGTGAGCAGTTCTTC. Amino acids: CASSRQGEQFF.